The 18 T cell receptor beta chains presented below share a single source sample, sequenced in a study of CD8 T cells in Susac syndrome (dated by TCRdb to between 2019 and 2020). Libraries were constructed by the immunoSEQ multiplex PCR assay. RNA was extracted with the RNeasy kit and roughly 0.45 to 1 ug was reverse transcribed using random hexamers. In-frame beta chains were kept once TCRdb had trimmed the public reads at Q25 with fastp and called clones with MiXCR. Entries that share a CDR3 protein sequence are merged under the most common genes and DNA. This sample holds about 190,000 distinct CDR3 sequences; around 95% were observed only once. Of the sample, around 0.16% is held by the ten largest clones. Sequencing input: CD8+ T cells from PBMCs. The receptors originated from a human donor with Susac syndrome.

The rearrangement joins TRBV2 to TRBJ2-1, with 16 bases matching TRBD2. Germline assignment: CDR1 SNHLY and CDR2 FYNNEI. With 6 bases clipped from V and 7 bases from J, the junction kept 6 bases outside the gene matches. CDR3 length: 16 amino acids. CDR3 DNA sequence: TGTGCCAGCAGCCACCCGGGACTAGCGGGAGGGAATGAGCAGTTCTTC. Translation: CASSHPGLAGGNEQFF.

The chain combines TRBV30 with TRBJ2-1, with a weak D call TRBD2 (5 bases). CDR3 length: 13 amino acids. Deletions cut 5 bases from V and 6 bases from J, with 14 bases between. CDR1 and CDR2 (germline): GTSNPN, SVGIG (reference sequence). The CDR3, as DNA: TGTGCCTGGCTGGGAGACGGGGTCAATGAGCAGTTCTTC. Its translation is CAWLGDGVNEQFF.

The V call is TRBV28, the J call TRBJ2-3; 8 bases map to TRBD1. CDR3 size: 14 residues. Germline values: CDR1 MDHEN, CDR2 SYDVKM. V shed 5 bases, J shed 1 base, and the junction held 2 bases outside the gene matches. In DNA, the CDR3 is TGTGCCAGCAGTGAGGACAGGGGCACAGATACGCAGTATTTT. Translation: CASSEDRGTDTQYF.

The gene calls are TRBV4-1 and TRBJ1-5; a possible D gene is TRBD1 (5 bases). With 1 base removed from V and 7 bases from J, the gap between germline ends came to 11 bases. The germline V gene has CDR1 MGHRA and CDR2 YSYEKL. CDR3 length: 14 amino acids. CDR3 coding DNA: TGCGCCAGCAGCCAAGTTATGGGGGGACAGCCCCAGCATTTT. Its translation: CASSQVMGGQPQHF.

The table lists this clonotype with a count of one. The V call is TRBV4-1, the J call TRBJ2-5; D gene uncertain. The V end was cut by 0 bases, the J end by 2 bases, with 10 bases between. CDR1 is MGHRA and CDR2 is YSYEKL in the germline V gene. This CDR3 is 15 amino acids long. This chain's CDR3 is CASSQDSLPQETQYF. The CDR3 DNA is TGCGCCAGCAGCCAAGACAGTTTGCCACAAGAGACCCAGTACTTC.

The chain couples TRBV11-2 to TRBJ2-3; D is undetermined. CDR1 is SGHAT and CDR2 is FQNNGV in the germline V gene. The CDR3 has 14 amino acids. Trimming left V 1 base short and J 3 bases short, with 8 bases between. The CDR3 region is CASSLGTVTDTQYF. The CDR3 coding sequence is TGTGCCAGCAGCTTAGGTACAGTAACAGATACGCAGTATTTT.

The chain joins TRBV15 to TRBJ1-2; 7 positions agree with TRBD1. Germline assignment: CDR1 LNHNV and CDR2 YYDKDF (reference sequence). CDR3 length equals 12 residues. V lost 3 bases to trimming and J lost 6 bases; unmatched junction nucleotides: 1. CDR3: CATSRGQNGYTF. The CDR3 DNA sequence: TGTGCCACCAGCAGGGGACAGAATGGCTACACCTTC.

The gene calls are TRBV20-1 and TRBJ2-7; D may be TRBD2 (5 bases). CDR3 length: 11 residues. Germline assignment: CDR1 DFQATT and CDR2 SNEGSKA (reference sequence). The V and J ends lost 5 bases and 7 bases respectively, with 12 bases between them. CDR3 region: CSAPDRGEQYF. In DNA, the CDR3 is TGCAGTGCTCCGGACCGAGGGGAGCAGTACTTC.

CDR3 bases: TGTGCCAGCAGTGATGTCAGGGAGATCACTGAAGCTTTCTTT. Protein sequence: CASSDVREITEAFF. The chain has TRBV2 and TRBJ1-1; D may be TRBD1 (5 bases). The V gene's germline CDR1 is SNHLY and CDR2 FYNNEI. There are 14 residues in the CDR3. With 3 bases removed from V and 4 bases from J, the gap between germline ends came to 12 bases.

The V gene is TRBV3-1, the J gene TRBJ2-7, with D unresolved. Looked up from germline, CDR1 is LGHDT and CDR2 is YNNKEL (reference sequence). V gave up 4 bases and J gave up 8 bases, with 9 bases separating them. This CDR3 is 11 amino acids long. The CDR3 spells CASSLTDKQYF. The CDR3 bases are TGTGCCAGCAGCCTTACAGACAAGCAGTACTTC.

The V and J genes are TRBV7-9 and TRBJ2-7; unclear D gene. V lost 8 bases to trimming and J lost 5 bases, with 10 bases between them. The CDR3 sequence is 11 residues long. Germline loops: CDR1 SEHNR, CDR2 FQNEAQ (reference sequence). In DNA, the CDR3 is TGTGCCAGCTCAAGTGTGGACGAGCAGTACTTC. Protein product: CASSSVDEQYF.

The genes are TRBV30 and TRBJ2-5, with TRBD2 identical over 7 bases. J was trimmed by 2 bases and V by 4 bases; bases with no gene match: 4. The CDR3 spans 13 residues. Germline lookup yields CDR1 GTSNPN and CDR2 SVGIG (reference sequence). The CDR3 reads CAWIPGGQETQYF. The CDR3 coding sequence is TGTGCCTGGATCCCGGGGGGACAAGAGACCCAGTACTTC.

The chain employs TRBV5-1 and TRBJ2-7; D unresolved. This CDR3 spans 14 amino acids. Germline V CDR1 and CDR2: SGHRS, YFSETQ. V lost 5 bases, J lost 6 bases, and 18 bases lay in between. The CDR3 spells CASRSNLSPFEQYF. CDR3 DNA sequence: TGCGCCAGCAGATCGAATCTTAGTCCTTTCGAGCAGTACTTC. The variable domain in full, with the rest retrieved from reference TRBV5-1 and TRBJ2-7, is KAGVTQTPRYLIKTRGQQVTLSCSPISGHRSVSWYQQTPGQGLQFLFEYFSETQRNKGNFPGRFSGRQFSNSRSEMNVSTLELGDSALYLCASRSNLSPFEQYFGPGTRLTVT.

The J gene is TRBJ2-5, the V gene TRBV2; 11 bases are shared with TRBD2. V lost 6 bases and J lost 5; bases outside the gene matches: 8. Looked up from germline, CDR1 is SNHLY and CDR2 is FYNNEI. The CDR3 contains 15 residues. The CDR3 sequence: CASRVTSGVYETQYF. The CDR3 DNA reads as TGTGCCAGCAGAGTGACTAGCGGGGTGTATGAGACCCAGTACTTC.

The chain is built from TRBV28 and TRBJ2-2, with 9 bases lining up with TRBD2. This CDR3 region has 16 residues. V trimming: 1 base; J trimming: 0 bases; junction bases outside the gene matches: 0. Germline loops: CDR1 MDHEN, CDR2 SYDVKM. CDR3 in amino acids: CASSLSSGANTGELFF. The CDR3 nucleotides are TGTGCCAGCAGTTTATCTAGCGGGGCGAACACCGGGGAGCTGTTTTTT.

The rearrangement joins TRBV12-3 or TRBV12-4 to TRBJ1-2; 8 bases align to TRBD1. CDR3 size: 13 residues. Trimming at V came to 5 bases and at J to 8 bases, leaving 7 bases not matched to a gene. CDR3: CASSVRQGKGYTF. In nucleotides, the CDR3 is TGTGCCAGCAGTGTAAGACAGGGGAAGGGCTACACCTTC.

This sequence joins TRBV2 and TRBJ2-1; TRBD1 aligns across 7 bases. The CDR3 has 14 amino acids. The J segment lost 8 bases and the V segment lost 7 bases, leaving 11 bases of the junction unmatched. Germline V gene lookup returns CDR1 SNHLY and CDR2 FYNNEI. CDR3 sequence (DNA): TGTGCCAGCACTCCGGGACAGCCGTTACATGAGCAGTTCTTC. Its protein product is CASTPGQPLHEQFF. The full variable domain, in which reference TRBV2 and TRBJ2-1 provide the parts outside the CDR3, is EPEVTQTPSHQVTQMGQEVILRCVPISNHLYFYWYRQILGQKVEFLVSFYNNEISEKSEIFDDQFSVERPDGSNFTLKIRSTKLEDSAMYFCASTPGQPLHEQFFGPGTRLTVL.

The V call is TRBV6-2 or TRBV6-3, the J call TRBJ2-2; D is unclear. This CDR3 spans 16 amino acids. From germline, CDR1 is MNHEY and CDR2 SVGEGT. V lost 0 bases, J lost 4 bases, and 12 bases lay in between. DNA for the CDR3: TGTGCCAGCAGTTACTCGATGTCCAGTTCCACCGGGGAGCTGTTTTTT. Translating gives CASSYSMSSSTGELFF.